Each of the 11 T cell receptor beta chains below was sequenced from the same sample in a study of OX40 agonist ivuxolimab in advanced cancers. The protocol was immunoSEQ multiplex PCR, while the TCRdb copy is restricted to in-frame clones and leaves out a portion. The sample lists 80,000 or so clones; roughly 88% were seen once. Sequences were derived from CD4+ or CD8+ T cells sorted from blood, sampled in a trial of the OX40 agonist ivuxolimab. The receptors derive from an adult with an advanced solid tumor such as melanoma, head and neck, liver or kidney cancer.

The chain joins TRBV5-1 to TRBJ2-3; 12 bases are shared with TRBD2. The CDR3 covers 15 residues. Trimming removed 0 bases from V and 10 bases from J; junction bases left unmatched: 6. From germline, CDR1 is SGHRS and CDR2 YFSETQ. The DNA for the CDR3 is TGCGCCAGCAGCTTGGGTCTAGCGGGGGGGATGCCGCAGTATTTT. This codes for CASSLGLAGGMPQYF.

The V and J genes are TRBV9 and TRBJ2-2, with 7 bases aligning to TRBD1. The V gene end was trimmed by 3 bases and the J gene end by 6 bases; junction bases not matched to a gene: 8. CDR1 SGDLS and CDR2 YYNGEE come from the germline V gene. The CDR3 runs 15 residues. The CDR3 DNA follows: TGTGCCAGCAGCGCGACAGGGTCATCTCCCGGGGAGCTGTTTTTT. Its translation: CASSATGSSPGELFF. Filled out from reference TRBV9 and TRBJ2-2, the complete variable domain reads DSGVTQTPKHLITATGQRVTLRCSPRSGDLSVYWYQQSLDQGLQFLIQYYNGEERAKGNILERFSAQQFPDLHSELNLSSLELGDSALYFCASSATGSSPGELFFGEGSRLTVL.

The chain has TRBV6-6 and TRBJ1-1; D gene uncertain. Per the germline V gene, CDR1 is MNHNY and CDR2 is SVGAGI (reference sequence). V was clipped by 7 bases and J by 9 bases, with 18 bases between them. The CDR3 is 13 amino acids. DNA of the CDR3: TGTGCCAGCATTCCCGGGGAGGGCAGGAAAGCTTTCTTT. Amino acids: CASIPGEGRKAFF.

J is TRBJ1-5 and V is TRBV10-2; D gene ambiguous. V was clipped by 0 bases and J by 4 bases, with 10 bases between them. The CDR3 contains 15 residues. Germline loops: CDR1 WSHSY, CDR2 SAAADI. The CDR3 DNA reads TGCGCCAGCAGTGAGTCCTCGGCGGATAATCAGCCCCAGCATTTT. This encodes CASSESSADNQPQHF.

The chain couples TRBV30 to TRBJ2-5; weak D call: TRBD2 (5 bases). The CDR3 loop spans 13 amino acids. The germline CDR1 and CDR2 sequences are GTSNPN and SVGIG (reference sequence). V lost 0 bases and J lost 2, with 7 bases in between. The DNA for the CDR3 is TGTGCCTGGAGTGTGCGGGTGCAAGAGACCCAGTACTTC. Encoded protein: CAWSVRVQETQYF. Looking up the rest from reference TRBV30 and TRBJ2-5 gives the full variable domain: SQTIHQWPATLVQPVGSPLSLECTVEGTSNPNLYWYRQAAGRGLQLLFYSVGIGQISSEVPQNLSASRPQDRQFILSSKKLLLSDSGFYLCAWSVRVQETQYFGPGTRLLVL.

The genes are TRBV7-3 and TRBJ2-1; D gene uncertain. The V end lost 3 bases, the J end lost 2 bases, and 5 bases lay between the germline ends. Germline CDR1 and CDR2: SGHTA and FQGTGA. CDR3 length: 13 amino acids. CDR3 loop: CASSFDPYNEQFF. The CDR3 nucleotides are TGTGCCAGCAGCTTTGATCCCTACAATGAGCAGTTCTTC.

Worth noting for this clone: Other DNA sequences in this specimen translate into the identical CDR3. The V call is TRBV6-5, the J call TRBJ2-1; 9 bases are shared with TRBD2. Germline trimming cut 6 bases from V and 9 bases from J; bases unmatched to any gene: 9. Germline CDR1 is MNHEY and CDR2 is SVGAGI. This CDR3 has 14 residues. The CDR3 here is CASRAGGPDGEQFF. In nucleotides, the CDR3 is TGTGCCAGCAGGGCGGGAGGGCCAGATGGTGAGCAGTTCTTC.

CDR3 sequence: CASSPDGGNYGYTF. The CDR3 DNA follows: TGCGCCAGCAGCCCGGACGGGGGGAACTATGGCTACACCTTC. The V gene is TRBV5-1, the J gene TRBJ1-2, with D possibly being TRBD1 (5 bases). CDR1 SGHRS and CDR2 YFSETQ come from the germline V gene. The CDR3 loop spans 14 amino acids. V was cut by 4 bases and J by 2 bases, with 12 bases left in between.

In this sample, this clone turned up once. This sequence joins TRBV9 and TRBJ1-1, with 9 positions matching TRBD1. The germline V gene has CDR1 SGDLS and CDR2 YYNGEE. V gave up 0 bases and J gave up 1 base; unmatched junction bases: 10. This CDR3 is 18 amino acids long. The CDR3 bases are TGTGCCAGCAGCGTAGCTGGGACAGGGTATGGGGGGAACACTGAAGCTTTCTTT. Residues: CASSVAGTGYGGNTEAFF.

The rearrangement uses TRBV5-1 and TRBJ2-6; D is unclear. V was trimmed by 4 bases and J by 0 bases, leaving 11 bases between them. Germline values: CDR1 SGHRS, CDR2 YFSETQ. This CDR3 has 16 amino acids. CDR3 region: CASSPDGSSGANVLTF. CDR3 DNA sequence: TGCGCCAGCAGCCCTGACGGAAGCTCTGGGGCCAACGTCCTGACTTTC.

Only one count was recorded for this clone. The CDR3 DNA sequence: TGTGCCAGCAGATTAGGGCAGGCTGGGGCCAACGTCCTGACTTTC. Translation gives CASRLGQAGANVLTF. The chain carries TRBV6-6 and TRBJ2-6; the D is unclear. Germline CDR1 reads MNHNY; CDR2 reads SVGAGI (reference sequence). CDR3 length: 15 residues. V was clipped by 6 bases and J by 2 bases, with 11 bases between them.